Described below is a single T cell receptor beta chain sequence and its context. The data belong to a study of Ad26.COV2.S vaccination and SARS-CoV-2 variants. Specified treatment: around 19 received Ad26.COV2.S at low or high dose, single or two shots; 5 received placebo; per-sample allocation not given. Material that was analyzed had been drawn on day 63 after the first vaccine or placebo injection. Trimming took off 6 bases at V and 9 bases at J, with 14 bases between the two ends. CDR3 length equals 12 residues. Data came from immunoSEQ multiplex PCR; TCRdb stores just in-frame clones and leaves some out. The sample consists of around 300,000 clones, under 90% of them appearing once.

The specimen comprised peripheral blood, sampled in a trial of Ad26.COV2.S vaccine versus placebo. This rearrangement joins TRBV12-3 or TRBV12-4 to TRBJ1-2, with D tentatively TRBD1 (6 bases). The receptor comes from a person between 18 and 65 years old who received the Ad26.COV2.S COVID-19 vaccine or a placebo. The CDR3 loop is CASSYYRDRYTF. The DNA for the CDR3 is TGTGCCAGCAGCTACTACAGGGATCGCTACACCTTC.